This TCR beta chain was retrieved from a study of T cell repertoires in cytomegalovirus infection. Study-wide context: Matching HLA type, along with CMV infection, was indicated by public TCR beta signatures.

Broader study findings: CMV-specific TCR beta clonotypes restricted by HLA-C dominated the ex vivo response.

This clonotype was seen many times. Its antigen remains unidentified. Germline V gene sequence: CDR1 DFQATT, CDR2 SNEGSKA (reference sequence). The CDR3 has 14 amino acids. V dropped 0 bases and J dropped 5; count of bases not matched to a gene: 4. Each CDR3 protein gets one entry after TCRdb re-called the reads with MiXCR. Of around 440,000 distinct CDR3 sequences listed, approximately 10% were seen once; the top ten hold around 9.6%. The sequence derives from a human donor in good health (CMV status not recorded). Some clones in this sample may be carry-over from other donors' samples. Material for sequencing was PBMCs. The chain recombines TRBV20-1 with TRBJ2-7, with 10 bases aligning to TRBD2. The CDR3 coding sequence is TGCAGTGCTAGAGATTCTAGCGGGAGAAACGAGCAGTACTTC. Encoded protein: CSARDSSGRNEQYF.